A single sample gave rise to the 30 T cell receptor beta chains below, sequenced in a study of CD8 T cells in ankylosing spondylitis. TCRdb re-called the 5' RACE reads with MiXCR, one entry per CDR3 protein. Among 250,000 to 350,000 distinct CDR3 sequences listed, approximately 20% were seen once. Sequencing was carried out using blood, either unsorted or a sorted T cell fraction (not recorded which). These TCRs come from a male donor with ankylosing spondylitis or in good health (not recorded which).

V gene TRBV29-1 combines with J gene TRBJ1-2, with a possible D match to TRBD1 (5 bases). This CDR3 region has 14 residues. Germline values: CDR1 SQVTM, CDR2 ANQGSEA. The V gene lost 3 bases and the J gene lost 0 bases, with 11 bases spanning the gap. The CDR3 loop reads CSVDIPTANYGYTF. DNA for the CDR3: TGCAGCGTTGACATCCCGACAGCTAACTATGGCTACACCTTC. The complete variable domain, with remaining parts taken from reference TRBV29-1 and TRBJ1-2, reads SAVISQKPSRDICQRGTSLTIQCQVDSQVTMMFWYRQQPGQSLTLIATANQGSEATYESGFVIDKFPISRPNLTFSTLTVSNMSPEDSSIYLCSVDIPTANYGYTFGSGTRLTVV.

The chain links TRBV10-1 to TRBJ2-3; D perhaps matches TRBD1 (5 bases). Deletions cut 3 bases from V and 3 bases from J, with 19 bases between. CDR3 length: 17 amino acids. CDR1 WNHNN and CDR2 SYGVQD come from the germline V gene (reference sequence). CDR3 in DNA: TGCGCCAGCAGTGATCCGACAGCCTCACGAGGAACAGATACGCAGTATTTT. Translation: CASSDPTASRGTDTQYF.

V and J are TRBV5-1 and TRBJ2-3, with no clear D. The CDR3 sequence is 14 residues long. Trimming removed 2 bases at V and 1 base at J, with 8 bases between. CDR1 SGHRS and CDR2 YFSETQ come from the germline V gene. CDR3 sequence: CASSLGFRTDTQYF. CDR3 in DNA: TGCGCCAGCAGCTTAGGGTTTCGCACAGATACGCAGTATTTT.

In its sample, this clonotype was seen a few times. V is TRBV24-1 and J is TRBJ2-3, with TRBD1 matching over 8 bases. Germline CDR1 reads KGHDR; CDR2 reads SFDVKD. This CDR3 is 14 amino acids long. V lost 6 bases, J lost 5 bases, and 6 bases stayed unmatched. The CDR3 loop reads CATSKDRVIDTQYF. CDR3 coding DNA: TGTGCCACCAGTAAGGACAGGGTTATAGATACGCAGTATTTT.

In its sample, this clonotype was seen a few times. The V gene is TRBV6-5, the J gene TRBJ2-3; TRBD2 agrees at 9 bases. Germline assignment: CDR1 MNHEY and CDR2 SVGAGI. This CDR3 spans 14 amino acids. The ends lost 2 bases at V and 7 bases at J; junction bases unmatched: 4. Written as DNA, the CDR3 is TGTGCCAGCAGTTACCGGCTAGCGGGGAATACGCAGTATTTT. Translating gives CASSYRLAGNTQYF.

This clonotype occurred a few times. The chain carries TRBV24-1 and TRBJ2-5; D is possibly TRBD1 or TRBD2 (5 bases each). The CDR3 has 16 residues. CDR1 is KGHDR and CDR2 is SFDVKD in the germline V gene. With 4 bases removed from V and 2 bases from J, the gap between germline ends came to 16 bases. DNA for the CDR3: TGTGCCACCAGTGACACAACCGGGACGAGGCAAGAGACCCAGTACTTC. Translating gives CATSDTTGTRQETQYF.

This clonotype turned up a few times. This chain links TRBV2 with TRBJ2-3; 11 bases match TRBD2. After removal of 6 bases from V and 2 bases from J, the junction contained 4 bases not matched to a gene. The length of the CDR3 is 15 residues. Germline V gives CDR1 SNHLY, CDR2 FYNNEI. The CDR3 nucleotides are TGTGCCAGCAGGACTAGCGGGGCAATCACAGATACGCAGTATTTT. Translation: CASRTSGAITDTQYF.

There are a few counts of this clonotype. V and J are TRBV10-3 and TRBJ2-7; 10 nucleotides agree with TRBD2. Germline loops: CDR1 ENHRY, CDR2 SYGVKD. The ends lost 3 bases at V and 6 bases at J; junction bases unmatched: 8. The CDR3 extends over 15 amino acids. CDR3 sequence (DNA): TGTGCCATCAGTGATGCTGATAGCGGGGGGACCGAGCAGTACGTC. This sequence encodes CAISDADSGGTEQYV.

The rearrangement links TRBV5-1 to TRBJ2-1; D is unclear. Trimming took 8 bases from V and 0 from J, leaving 15 bases between them. The CDR3 totals 15 residues. The germline V gene has CDR1 SGHRS and CDR2 YFSETQ. In DNA form, the CDR3 reads TGCGCCAGTTCACTTGCCGGACCCTCCTACAATGAGCAGTTCTTC. It is translated as CASSLAGPSYNEQFF.

This clonotype came up a few times. The rearrangement uses TRBV27 and TRBJ1-4; D is perhaps TRBD1 (5 bases). Trimming shortened V by 4 bases and J by 7 bases, and 16 bases separated the two germline ends. The CDR3 contains 15 residues. Germline loops: CDR1 MNHEY, CDR2 SMNVEV (reference sequence). The CDR3 is CASSSLWGGGEKLFF. The CDR3 region has the DNA TGTGCCAGCAGTTCCTTATGGGGCGGGGGTGAAAAACTGTTTTTT.

This clonotype appeared a few times. The genes are TRBV5-1 and TRBJ2-5; no clear D gene. Germline CDR1 SGHRS, CDR2 YFSETQ. The CDR3 loop spans 14 amino acids. Trimming took off 2 bases at V and 1 base at J, with 9 bases between the two ends. The CDR3 loop is CASSFVRGQETQYF. Here the CDR3 DNA reads TGCGCCAGCAGCTTCGTCAGAGGCCAAGAGACCCAGTACTTC.

The rearrangement uses TRBV9 and TRBJ1-2, with 9 bases identical to TRBD1. The J segment lost 8 bases and the V segment lost 4 bases, leaving 6 bases of the junction unmatched. The CDR3 spans 13 residues. Per germline, CDR1 SGDLS and CDR2 YYNGEE. The CDR3 sequence: CASSPRTGDGYTF. CDR3 coding DNA: TGTGCCAGCAGCCCAAGGACAGGGGACGGCTACACCTTC.

CDR3 nucleotides: TGTGCCAGCAGCCAGGGACTTTCTAGCAATCAGCCCCAGCATTTT. Amino acids: CASSQGLSSNQPQHF. The V gene is TRBV5-8, the J gene TRBJ1-5; D is possibly TRBD1 (5 bases). Germline V lookup: CDR1 SGHTS, CDR2 YDEGEE. CDR3 length: 15 amino acids. V lost 4 bases and J lost 0, with 11 bases in between.

The chain carries TRBV6-1 and TRBJ2-1, with a possible D match to TRBD2 (6 bases). The germline V gene encodes CDR1 MNHNS and CDR2 SASEGT. The ends were cut back, 7 bases at V and 10 bases at J, with 14 bases in the middle. This CDR3 is built from 12 residues. For the CDR3, the DNA is TGTGCCAGCATGGAGGGGCCGGGGGAGCAGTTCTTC. Its translation is CASMEGPGEQFF.

This clonotype was counted a few times. This chain uses TRBV5-1 with TRBJ1-1; D gene uncertain. This CDR3 region has 14 residues. Germline values: CDR1 SGHRS, CDR2 YFSETQ. V lost 1 base and J 0 bases, leaving 7 bases between the germline ends. CDR3 sequence (DNA): TGCGCCAGCAGCTTGATACAGATGAACACTGAAGCTTTCTTT. This encodes CASSLIQMNTEAFF. Full variable domain (rest looked up from reference TRBV5-1 and TRBJ1-1): KAGVTQTPRYLIKTRGQQVTLSCSPISGHRSVSWYQQTPGQGLQFLFEYFSETQRNKGNFPGRFSGRQFSNSRSEMNVSTLELGDSALYLCASSLIQMNTEAFFGQGTRLTVV.

This clonotype was observed a handful of times. The rearrangement joins TRBV10-3 to TRBJ1-5; D may be TRBD1 (6 bases). The V and J ends lost 3 bases and 4 bases respectively, with 13 bases between them. Germline CDR1 ENHRY, CDR2 SYGVKD. This CDR3 has 15 amino acids. Here the CDR3 reads CAISDGGQGNQPQHF. The CDR3 coding sequence is TGTGCCATCAGTGATGGGGGGCAAGGTAATCAGCCCCAGCATTTT.

The genes are TRBV24-1 and TRBJ2-1, with D unclear. The CDR3 contains 12 residues. Germline CDR1 reads KGHDR; CDR2 reads SFDVKD. Trimming removed 9 bases at V and 8 bases at J, with 13 bases between. The CDR3 DNA sequence: TGTGCCACCGGCGACGTCGCGGATGAGCAGTTCTTC. This sequence encodes CATGDVADEQFF.

V gene TRBV9 combines with J gene TRBJ2-3, with D tentatively TRBD2 (6 bases). The CDR3 length is 15 residues. V lost 0 bases to trimming and J lost 2 bases, with 10 bases between them. Germline CDR1 and CDR2: SGDLS and YYNGEE. The CDR3 nucleotides are TGTGCCAGCAGCGTAGAGGAGGGGAACACAGATACGCAGTATTTT. This gives the protein CASSVEEGNTDTQYF.

At least ten counts were recorded for this clonotype. V is TRBV5-1 and J is TRBJ2-3; D unclear. The V gene's germline CDR1 is SGHRS and CDR2 YFSETQ. The CDR3 has 15 amino acids. V was shortened by 1 base and J by 2 bases, with 11 bases between the two germline ends. CDR3 residues: CASSLTAGPTDTQYF. CDR3 in DNA: TGCGCCAGCAGCTTGACCGCAGGCCCCACAGATACGCAGTATTTT.

The V gene is TRBV7-8, the J gene TRBJ1-2; D is perhaps TRBD1 (6 bases). Trimming removed 5 bases at V and 8 bases at J, with 12 bases between. The germline V gene encodes CDR1 SGHVS and CDR2 FQNEAQ. The CDR3 loop spans 12 amino acids. This CDR3 reads CASSADRRGYTF. The CDR3 nucleotides are TGTGCCAGCAGCGCCGACAGGAGGGGCTACACCTTC.

This clonotype was recorded a few times. The V gene is TRBV29-1, the J gene TRBJ2-7; the D gene is possibly TRBD1 (7 bases). Germline V CDR1 and CDR2: SQVTM, ANQGSEA. V lost 6 bases to trimming and J lost 3 bases, with 12 bases between them. There are 12 residues in the CDR3. CDR3 loop: CSVRDSLYEQYV. In nucleotides, the CDR3 is TGCAGCGTGCGGGACAGCCTCTACGAGCAGTACGTC.

This rearrangement joins TRBV5-1 to TRBJ2-3; D uncertain. The CDR3 loop spans 13 amino acids. The V gene lost 0 bases and the J gene lost 4 bases, with 6 bases spanning the gap. In germline, CDR1 is SGHRS, CDR2 YFSETQ. The CDR3 coding sequence is TGCGCCAGCAGCTTGGCGGTGTCAGATACGCAGTATTTT. Translation: CASSLAVSDTQYF.

The chain recombines TRBV7-9 with TRBJ2-1; perhaps TRBD1 as D (6 bases). V lost 4 bases and J 2 bases, leaving 12 bases between the germline ends. CDR1 and CDR2 (germline): SEHNR, FQNEAQ (reference sequence). This CDR3 contains 15 residues. The CDR3 spells CASSYGTPTYNEQFF. CDR3 DNA sequence: TGTGCCAGCAGCTACGGGACACCCACCTACAATGAGCAGTTCTTC.

This clonotype occurred a few times. The chain is built from TRBV12-3 or TRBV12-4 and TRBJ2-5, with TRBD2 as a possible D gene (5 bases). V was pared by 8 bases and J by 3 bases, with 13 bases between. The CDR3 contains 13 residues. In DNA, the CDR3 is TGTGCCAGCGGAGGCGGAGTTAAAGAGACCCAGTACTTC. The encoded protein is CASGGGVKETQYF.

There are a few counts of this clonotype. The chain combines TRBV28 with TRBJ2-5, with 8 bases matching TRBD2. Losses at the gene ends were 6 bases for V and 5 bases for J; bases not matched to a gene: 8. This CDR3 region has 14 residues. From germline, CDR1 is MDHEN and CDR2 SYDVKM. CDR3 DNA sequence: TGTGCCAGCAGAGCTGGACTAGCACGGGAGACCCAGTACTTC. This gives the protein CASRAGLARETQYF.

This chain joins TRBV18 and TRBJ1-3; no definite D call. Germline V gene data show CDR1 as KGHSH and CDR2 as LQKENI. The CDR3 sequence is 17 residues long. The germline V and J ends were trimmed by 3 bases and 0 bases, with 15 bases remaining between them. The CDR3 spells CASSPQPGRTSGNTIYF. The CDR3 DNA follows: TGTGCCAGCTCACCCCAACCCGGACGGACCTCTGGAAACACCATATATTTT.

The chain employs TRBV10-2 and TRBJ2-3, with a tentative D call TRBD1 (5 bases). V lost 6 bases, J lost 6 bases, and 13 bases lay in between. Per the germline V gene, CDR1 is WSHSY and CDR2 is SAAADI. This CDR3 contains 13 residues. The CDR3 nucleotides are TGCGCCAGCAGACCCTGGACATGGGATACGCAGTATTTT. It specifies CASRPWTWDTQYF.

In its sample, this clonotype was seen a few times. The chain combines TRBV7-6 with TRBJ2-3; D call uncertain. Germline CDR1 SGHVS, CDR2 FNYEAQ. The germline V and J ends were trimmed by 1 base and 5 bases, with 13 bases remaining between them. The CDR3 runs 15 residues. CDR3: CASSLGDLPLDTQYF. DNA of the CDR3: TGTGCCAGCAGCTTAGGAGACCTTCCCCTAGATACGCAGTATTTT.

This clonotype was picked up a small number of times. V is TRBV29-1 and J is TRBJ2-1; the match to TRBD2 covers 8 bases. The CDR3 has 12 amino acids. V lost 3 bases, J lost 8 bases, and 3 bases stayed unmatched. Germline V gene data show CDR1 as SQVTM and CDR2 as ANQGSEA. CDR3 residues: CSVELAGYEQFF. The CDR3 DNA sequence: TGCAGCGTTGAGCTAGCGGGCTATGAGCAGTTCTTC.

This clonotype appeared many times. The V and J genes are TRBV24-1 and TRBJ2-1, with D perhaps assigned TRBD1 or TRBD2 (5 bases each). This CDR3 contains 17 residues. V was trimmed by 5 bases and J by 7 bases, leaving 23 bases between them. The germline gives CDR1 KGHDR, CDR2 SFDVKD. Here the CDR3 DNA reads TGTGCCACCAGTGCGGGACCGAAAAAGCCGCCCGGGAATGAGCAGTTCTTC. The encoded protein is CATSAGPKKPPGNEQFF.